The 22 T cell receptor beta chains below all came from one sample that was sequenced in a study of cytomegalovirus exposure and HLA in healthy donors. Primers for the PCR totalled 60 Vbeta and 13 Jbeta. TCRdb's copy holds only in-frame clones and misses some; the assay was immunoSEQ multiplex PCR. Seen here are about 120,000 clones, around 81% observed once, and the top ten hold roughly 1.2%. The source material was PBMCs. Receptors were obtained from a female donor in good health and CMV-seronegative.

This sequence joins TRBV2 and TRBJ2-7; 9 bases line up with TRBD2. Germline CDR1 and CDR2: SNHLY and FYNNEI. This CDR3 comprises 14 residues. After removal of 6 bases from V and 5 bases from J, the junction contained 8 bases not matched to a gene. CDR3 sequence reads: CASSPGTSSHEQYF. The CDR3 DNA reads as TGTGCCAGCAGCCCCGGGACTAGCAGCCACGAGCAGTACTTC.

The chain combines TRBV18 with TRBJ2-5; D perhaps matches TRBD2 (5 bases). Germline V lookup: CDR1 KGHSH, CDR2 LQKENI. V lost 3 bases and J lost 7, with 12 bases in between. CDR3 size: 13 residues. The DNA of the CDR3 is TGTGCCAGCTCACCGGATCCGGCGGGGACCCAGTACTTC. Encoded protein: CASSPDPAGTQYF.

The CDR3 nucleotides read TGTGCCAGCAGCCCGGAGGCGGGACCTTACAATGAGCAGTTCTTC. Protein: CASSPEAGPYNEQFF. The J gene is TRBJ2-1, the V gene TRBV7-9; D is perhaps TRBD2 (6 bases). Germline CDR1 reads SEHNR; CDR2 reads FQNEAQ (reference sequence). CDR3 size: 15 residues. V was shortened by 5 bases and J by 4 bases, with 15 bases between the two germline ends.

The chain carries TRBV30 and TRBJ1-1; D is perhaps TRBD1 (5 bases). The germline V gene encodes CDR1 GTSNPN and CDR2 SVGIG (reference sequence). This CDR3 spans 13 amino acids. V was shortened by 2 bases and J by 0 bases, with 7 bases between the two germline ends. For the CDR3, the DNA is TGTGCCTGGAGTAGACAGTTGAACACTGAAGCTTTCTTT. Translation: CAWSRQLNTEAFF.

V is TRBV25-1 and J is TRBJ1-2, with a possible D match to TRBD1 (5 bases). Trimming cost V 4 bases and J 8 bases, with 17 bases left between them. In germline, CDR1 is MGHDK, CDR2 SYGVNS. This CDR3 is built from 14 residues. For the CDR3, the DNA is TGTGCCAGCAGTGGGGTCCAGGGCTTTGGAGGCTACACCTTC. It is translated as CASSGVQGFGGYTF.

This chain connects TRBV7-2 to TRBJ1-4; 9 bases match TRBD1. The CDR3 consists of 13 residues. CDR1 and CDR2 (germline): SGHTA, FQGNSA. Trimming removed 3 bases from V and 14 bases from J; junction bases left unmatched: 7. CDR3 region: CASSFGDRGKLFF. In DNA, the CDR3 is TGTGCCAGCAGCTTTGGCGACAGGGGGAAGCTGTTTTTT.

The chain combines TRBV19 with TRBJ2-7; 9 bases align to TRBD2. Germline V lookup: CDR1 LNHDA, CDR2 SQIVND (reference sequence). CDR3 length: 16 residues. J gave up 2 bases and V 3 bases, and 8 bases lay outside the gene matches. As DNA, the CDR3 is TGTGCCAGTAGTATGCTTGGGGCGGGAGGGACCTACGAGCAGTACTTC. Protein sequence: CASSMLGAGGTYEQYF. Full variable domain (remainder filled in from reference TRBV19 and TRBJ2-7): DGGITQSPKYLFRKEGQNVTLSCEQNLNHDAMYWYRQDPGQGLRLIYYSQIVNDFQKGDIAEGYSVSREKKESFPLTVTSAQKNPTAFYLCASSMLGAGGTYEQYFGPGTRLTVT.

CDR3 protein: CSSPGDLHNEQFF. For the CDR3, the DNA is TGCAGCTCCCCGGGGGACCTTCACAATGAGCAGTTCTTC. This chain joins TRBV29-1 and TRBJ2-1; D might be TRBD2 (6 bases). CDR1 is SQVTM, CDR2 ANQGSEA, per germline. V shed 8 bases and J shed 5 bases, with 16 bases lying between them. The CDR3 is 13 amino acids.

The chain links TRBV18 to TRBJ1-2; TRBD1 might be the D (5 bases). CDR3 length equals 17 residues. Trimming removed 3 bases from V and 3 bases from J, with 20 bases in between. Germline lookup yields CDR1 KGHSH and CDR2 LQKENI. The CDR3 sequence is CASSPQLGQGWDYGYTF. The CDR3 DNA is TGTGCCAGCTCACCCCAGCTGGGGCAGGGCTGGGACTATGGCTACACCTTC.

This sequence joins TRBV19 and TRBJ1-2; D is perhaps TRBD1 (6 bases). Germline V gives CDR1 LNHDA, CDR2 SQIVND (reference sequence). The CDR3 runs to 13 residues. V lost 6 bases and J 5 bases, leaving 13 bases between the germline ends. The CDR3 DNA reads as TGTGCCAGTAGGGTTGGGACAACATATGGCTACACCTTC. Translating it yields CASRVGTTYGYTF.

V gene TRBV27 combines with J gene TRBJ2-1; TRBD1 agrees at 7 bases. Germline V lookup: CDR1 MNHEY, CDR2 SMNVEV (reference sequence). The CDR3 runs 15 residues. Trimming cost V 6 bases and J 4 bases; bases outside gene matches: 9. The CDR3 coding sequence is TGTGCCAGCAGCCGGCAGCTCAGGGGGTACAATGAGCAGTTCTTC. This translates into CASSRQLRGYNEQFF.

There are a few counts of this clone. J is TRBJ2-2 and V is TRBV6-5; 12 bases match TRBD2. CDR3 size: 15 residues. With 8 bases clipped from V and 7 bases from J, the junction kept 8 bases outside the gene matches. In germline, CDR1 is MNHEY, CDR2 SVGAGI. CDR3: CASLRLAGVNGELFF. The CDR3 bases are TGTGCCAGCCTACGACTAGCGGGAGTTAACGGGGAGCTGTTTTTT.

The rearrangement links TRBV9 to TRBJ2-7, with 7 bases that match TRBD1. V lost 5 bases to trimming and J lost 2 bases; unmatched junction nucleotides: 10. Germline lookup yields CDR1 SGDLS and CDR2 YYNGEE. The CDR3 length is 15 residues. The CDR3 here is CASSRGGTAAYEQYF. CDR3 bases: TGTGCCAGCAGTCGTGGTGGGACAGCCGCCTACGAGCAGTACTTC. Combining the CDR3 with reference TRBV9 and TRBJ2-7 gives the whole variable domain DSGVTQTPKHLITATGQRVTLRCSPRSGDLSVYWYQQSLDQGLQFLIQYYNGEERAKGNILERFSAQQFPDLHSELNLSSLELGDSALYFCASSRGGTAAYEQYFGPGTRLTVT.

The chain links TRBV7-9 to TRBJ2-7; 7 bases align to TRBD1. CDR3 size: 16 residues. Germline CDR1 and CDR2: SEHNR and FQNEAQ (reference sequence). V was clipped by 3 bases and J by 5 bases; unmatched bases: 13. CDR3 sequence reads: CASSFTRTGTFHEQYF. The CDR3 DNA sequence: TGTGCCAGCAGCTTTACCCGGACAGGAACCTTCCACGAGCAGTACTTC. The complete variable domain, with remaining parts taken from reference TRBV7-9 and TRBJ2-7, reads DTGVSQNPRHKITKRGQNVTFRCDPISEHNRLYWYRQTLGQGPEFLTYFQNEAQLEKSRLLSDRFSAERPKGSFSTLEIQRTEQGDSAMYLCASSFTRTGTFHEQYFGPGTRLTVT.

The gene calls are TRBV19 and TRBJ2-1; possibly TRBD1 for D (6 bases). CDR3 length: 17 residues. Trimming took 5 bases from V and 2 from J, leaving 19 bases between them. Germline CDR1 LNHDA, CDR2 SQIVND (reference sequence). The CDR3 is CASSWDTDFAAYNEQFF. The CDR3 DNA is TGTGCCAGTAGTTGGGACACGGACTTCGCCGCCTACAATGAGCAGTTCTTC.

Only a few counts were recorded for this clone. V usage is TRBV30 and J usage is TRBJ1-1; possible D gene TRBD1, 6 bases. Germline CDR1 is GTSNPN and CDR2 is SVGIG (reference sequence). The CDR3 is 14 amino acids. Trimming removed 3 bases at V and 5 bases at J, with 16 bases between. The CDR3 nucleotides read TGTGCCTGGAGCCTCCTAGGGGGAGGGACTGAAGCTTTCTTT. Protein sequence: CAWSLLGGGTEAFF.

The chain has TRBV4-1 and TRBJ1-3; D ambiguous. The germline V and J ends were trimmed by 1 base and 2 bases, with 18 bases remaining between them. The V gene's germline CDR1 is MGHRA and CDR2 YSYEKL. The CDR3 is made up of 18 amino acids. The DNA for the CDR3 is TGCGCCAGCAGCCAAGGTATTACGGCCAGGATAACTGGAAACACCATATATTTT. Protein product: CASSQGITARITGNTIYF.

The CDR3 bases are TGTGCCACCAGCACCAGTAACTATGGCTACACCTTC. Amino acids: CATSTSNYGYTF. The chain links TRBV15 to TRBJ1-2; D is uncertain. This CDR3 comprises 12 residues. V lost 4 bases and J lost 1, with 4 bases in between. CDR1 and CDR2 (germline): LNHNV, YYDKDF (reference sequence).

This chain connects TRBV7-9 to TRBJ2-1; possible D gene TRBD2, 6 bases. V was trimmed by 5 bases and J by 6 bases, leaving 17 bases between them. From germline, CDR1 is SEHNR and CDR2 FQNEAQ (reference sequence). The CDR3 totals 15 residues. The CDR3 reads CASSQMGLAINEQFF. The CDR3 region has the DNA TGTGCCAGCAGCCAAATGGGGCTAGCGATCAATGAGCAGTTCTTC.

The chain carries TRBV2 and TRBJ2-7, with 9 bases identical to TRBD1. Germline V gene sequence: CDR1 SNHLY, CDR2 FYNNEI. The J segment lost 3 bases and the V segment lost 6 bases, leaving 3 bases of the junction unmatched. The CDR3 is 13 residues long. CDR3 DNA sequence: TGTGCCAGCAGAGCGACAGGGGGCTACGAGCAGTACTTC. Protein sequence: CASRATGGYEQYF.

The rearrangement uses TRBV7-8 and TRBJ2-7; 8 nucleotides align to TRBD2. Trimming removed 4 bases from V and 7 bases from J; junction bases left unmatched: 9. The CDR3 has 14 residues. In germline, CDR1 is SGHVS, CDR2 FQNEAQ. The CDR3 region has the DNA TGTGCCAGCAGCTCCGCCGGGACTAGTGTTGAGCAGTACTTC. Translating it yields CASSSAGTSVEQYF.

The CDR3 here is CASSERGFGNTIYF. CDR3 in DNA: TGTGCCAGCAGTGAAAGGGGCTTTGGAAACACCATATATTTT. The V gene is TRBV2, the J gene TRBJ1-3, with a weak D call TRBD1 (5 bases). The CDR3 spans 14 residues. Trimming stripped 2 bases from V and 3 bases from J, with 8 bases between. Germline-derived CDR1 and CDR2 are SNHLY and FYNNEI.